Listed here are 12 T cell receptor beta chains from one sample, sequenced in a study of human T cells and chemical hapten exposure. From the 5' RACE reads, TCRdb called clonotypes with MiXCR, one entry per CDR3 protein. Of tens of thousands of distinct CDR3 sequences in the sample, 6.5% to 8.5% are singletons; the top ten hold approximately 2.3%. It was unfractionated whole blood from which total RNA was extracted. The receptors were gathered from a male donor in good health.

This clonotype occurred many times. The CDR3 sequence: CASSWMGQGPYEQYF. Written as DNA, the CDR3 is TGTGCCAGCAGTTGGATGGGACAGGGGCCCTACGAGCAGTACTTC. The gene calls are TRBV27 and TRBJ2-7, with TRBD1 identical over 10 bases. The CDR3 runs 15 residues. V dropped 4 bases and J dropped 2; count of bases not matched to a gene: 5. Looked up from germline, CDR1 is MNHEY and CDR2 is SMNVEV (reference sequence).

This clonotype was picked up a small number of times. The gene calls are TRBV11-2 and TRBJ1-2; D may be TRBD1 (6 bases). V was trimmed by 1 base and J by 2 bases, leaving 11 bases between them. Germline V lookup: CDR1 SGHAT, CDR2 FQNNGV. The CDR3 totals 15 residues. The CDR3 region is CASSLGPGANYGYTF. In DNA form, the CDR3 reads TGTGCCAGCAGCTTAGGTCCGGGGGCAAACTATGGCTACACCTTC.

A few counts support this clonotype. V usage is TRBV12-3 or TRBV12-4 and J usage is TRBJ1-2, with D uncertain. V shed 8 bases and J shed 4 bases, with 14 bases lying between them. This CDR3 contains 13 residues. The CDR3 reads CASGAGSGYGYTF. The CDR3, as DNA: TGTGCCAGCGGAGCTGGGTCGGGCTATGGCTACACCTTC.

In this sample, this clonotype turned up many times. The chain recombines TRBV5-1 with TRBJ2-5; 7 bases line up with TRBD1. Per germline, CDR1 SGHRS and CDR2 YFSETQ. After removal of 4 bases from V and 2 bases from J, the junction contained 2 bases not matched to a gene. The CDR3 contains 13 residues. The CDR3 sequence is CASSRTGQETQYF. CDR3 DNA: TGCGCCAGCAGCCGGACAGGACAAGAGACCCAGTACTTC.

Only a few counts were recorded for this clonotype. CDR3 amino acids: CASSQALVDGTGDYEQYF. The CDR3 DNA reads as TGTGCCAGCAGCCAAGCCCTAGTCGATGGGACAGGGGATTACGAGCAGTACTTC. The V call is TRBV3-1, the J call TRBJ2-7; 10 bases agree with TRBD1. V lost 1 base and J lost 4; bases outside the gene matches: 13. The CDR3 has 18 amino acids. From germline, CDR1 is LGHDT and CDR2 YNNKEL (reference sequence).

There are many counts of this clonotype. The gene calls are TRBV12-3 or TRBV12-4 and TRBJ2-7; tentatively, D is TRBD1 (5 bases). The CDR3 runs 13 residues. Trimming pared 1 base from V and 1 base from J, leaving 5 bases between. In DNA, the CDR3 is TGTGCCAGCAGTTTAGGACAGTCCTACGAGCAGTACTTC. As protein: CASSLGQSYEQYF.

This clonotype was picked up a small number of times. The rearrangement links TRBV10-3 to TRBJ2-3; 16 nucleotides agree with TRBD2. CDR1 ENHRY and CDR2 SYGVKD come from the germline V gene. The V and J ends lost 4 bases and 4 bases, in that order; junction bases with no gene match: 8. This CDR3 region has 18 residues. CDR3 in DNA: TGTGCCATCAGTGTTGGGACTAGCGGGGGGGCCGCCTCAGATACGCAGTATTTT. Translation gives CAISVGTSGGAASDTQYF.

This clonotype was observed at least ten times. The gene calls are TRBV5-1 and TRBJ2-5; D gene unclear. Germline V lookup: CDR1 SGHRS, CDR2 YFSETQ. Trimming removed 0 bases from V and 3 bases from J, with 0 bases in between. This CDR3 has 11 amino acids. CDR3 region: CASSLEETQYF. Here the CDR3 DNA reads TGCGCCAGCAGCTTGGAAGAGACCCAGTACTTC.

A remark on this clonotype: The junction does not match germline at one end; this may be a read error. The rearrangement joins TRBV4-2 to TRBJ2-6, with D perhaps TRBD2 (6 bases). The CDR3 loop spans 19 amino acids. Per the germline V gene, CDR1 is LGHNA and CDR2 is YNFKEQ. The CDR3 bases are TGTGCCAGCAGCCAAAGGATGTTGGAGGGCCTCTCTGGGACCAACGTCCTGACTTTC. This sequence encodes CASSQRMLEGLSGTNVLTF.

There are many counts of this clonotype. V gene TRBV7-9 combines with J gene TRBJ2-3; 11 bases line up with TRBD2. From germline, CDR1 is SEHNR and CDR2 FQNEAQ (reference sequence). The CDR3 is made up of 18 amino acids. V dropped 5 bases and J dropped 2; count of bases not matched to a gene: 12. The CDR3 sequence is CASSPAAGTSGNTDTQYF. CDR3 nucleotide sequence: TGTGCCAGCAGCCCCGCAGCTGGGACTAGCGGAAACACAGATACGCAGTATTTT.

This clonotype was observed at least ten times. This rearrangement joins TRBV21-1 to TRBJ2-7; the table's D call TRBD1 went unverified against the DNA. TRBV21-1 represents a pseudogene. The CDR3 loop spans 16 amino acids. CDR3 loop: CASLKLSGQGIYEQYF. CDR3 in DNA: TGTGCCAGCCTAAAGTTGTCGGGACAGGGGATCTACGAGCAGTACTTC.

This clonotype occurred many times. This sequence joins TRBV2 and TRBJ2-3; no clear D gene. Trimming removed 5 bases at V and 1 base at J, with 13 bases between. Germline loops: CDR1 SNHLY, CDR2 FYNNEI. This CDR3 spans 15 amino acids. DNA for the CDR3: TGTGCCAGCAGTTCCGGGCCGCATCGCACAGATACGCAGTATTTT. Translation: CASSSGPHRTDTQYF.